This paragraph reports one T cell receptor (beta chain). The data were taken from a study of shared clonotypes between healthy human individuals. This table comes from immunoSEQ multiplex PCR, and its TCRdb copy is limited to in-frame clones, with some not included. The sample includes some 510,000 clones, 79% of them seen just once. This CDR3 is 13 amino acids long. CDR1 is SGHNT, CDR2 YYREEE, per germline (reference sequence). After removal of 1 base from V and 8 bases from J, the junction contained 2 bases not matched to a gene. Sequencing input: PBMCs. The chain couples TRBV5-4 to TRBJ1-3, with 8 bases aligning to TRBD1. The TCR originated in a middle-aged woman in good health. Some clones in this sample may be carry-over from other donors' samples. The CDR3 protein is CASSLTGGDTIYF. The CDR3 nucleotides read TGTGCCAGCAGCTTGACAGGGGGGGACACCATATATTTT.